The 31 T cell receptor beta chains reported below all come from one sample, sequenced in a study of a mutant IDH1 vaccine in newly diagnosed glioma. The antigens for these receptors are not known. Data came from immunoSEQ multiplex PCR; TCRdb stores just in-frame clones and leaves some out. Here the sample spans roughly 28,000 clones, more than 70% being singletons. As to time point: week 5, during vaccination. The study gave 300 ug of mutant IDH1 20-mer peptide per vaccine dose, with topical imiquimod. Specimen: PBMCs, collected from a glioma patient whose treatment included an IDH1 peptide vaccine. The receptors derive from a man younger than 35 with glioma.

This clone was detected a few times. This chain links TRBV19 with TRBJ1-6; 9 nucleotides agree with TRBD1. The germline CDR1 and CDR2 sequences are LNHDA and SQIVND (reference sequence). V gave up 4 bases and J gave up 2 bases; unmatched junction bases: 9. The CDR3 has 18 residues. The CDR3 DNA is TGTGCCAGTAGTAGGCGGACAGGGGATCTGACCTATAATTCACCCCTCCACTTT. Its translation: CASSRRTGDLTYNSPLHF.

This CDR3 reads CAISTGTGGSDTQYF. CDR3 DNA: TGTGCCATCAGTACCGGGACAGGGGGCTCAGATACGCAGTATTTT. This rearrangement joins TRBV10-3 to TRBJ2-3; 12 bases agree with TRBD1. Germline V gene lookup returns CDR1 ENHRY and CDR2 SYGVKD. The CDR3 is made up of 15 amino acids. V shed 5 bases and J 4 bases; nucleotides not matched to a gene: 4.

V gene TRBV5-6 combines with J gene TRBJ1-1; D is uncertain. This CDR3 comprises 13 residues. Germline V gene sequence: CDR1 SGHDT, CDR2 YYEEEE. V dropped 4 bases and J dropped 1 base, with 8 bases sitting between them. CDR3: CASSADGNTEAFF. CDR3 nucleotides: TGTGCCAGCAGCGCGGACGGGAACACTGAAGCTTTCTTT.

The CDR3: CASSYPEQGQPQHF. The CDR3 DNA follows: TGTGCCAGCAGTTATCCCGAACAGGGGCAGCCCCAGCATTTT. The rearrangement links TRBV6-6 to TRBJ1-5, with TRBD1 identical over 7 bases. The CDR3 consists of 14 residues. Trimming cost V 3 bases and J 7 bases; bases outside gene matches: 6. Looked up from germline, CDR1 is MNHNY and CDR2 is SVGAGI (reference sequence).

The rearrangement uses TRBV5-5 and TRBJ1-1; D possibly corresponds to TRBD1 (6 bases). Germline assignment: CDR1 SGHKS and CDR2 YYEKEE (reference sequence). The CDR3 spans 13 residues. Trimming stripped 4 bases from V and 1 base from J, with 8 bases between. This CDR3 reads CASSLTGNTEAFF. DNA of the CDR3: TGTGCCAGCAGCCTGACAGGGAACACTGAAGCTTTCTTT.

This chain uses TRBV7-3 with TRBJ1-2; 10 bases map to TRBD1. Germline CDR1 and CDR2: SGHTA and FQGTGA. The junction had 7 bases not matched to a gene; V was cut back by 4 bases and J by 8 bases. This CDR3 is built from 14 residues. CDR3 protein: CASSSGTGVGGYTF. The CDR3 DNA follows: TGTGCCAGCAGCTCCGGGACAGGGGTGGGGGGCTACACCTTC.

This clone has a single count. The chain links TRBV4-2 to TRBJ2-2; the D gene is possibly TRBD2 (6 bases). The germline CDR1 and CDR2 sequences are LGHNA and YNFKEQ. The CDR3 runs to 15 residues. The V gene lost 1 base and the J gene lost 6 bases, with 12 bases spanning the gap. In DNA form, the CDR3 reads TGTGCCAGCAGCCAAGCGACGGGAGAGCCCGGGGAGCTGTTTTTT. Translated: CASSQATGEPGELFF.

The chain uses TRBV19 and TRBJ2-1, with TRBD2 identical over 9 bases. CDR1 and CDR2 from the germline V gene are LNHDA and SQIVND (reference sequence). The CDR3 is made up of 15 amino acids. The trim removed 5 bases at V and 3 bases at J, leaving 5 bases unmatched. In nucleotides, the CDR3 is TGTGCCAGTAGTCCCACTAGCGGGTACTACAATGAGCAGTTCTTC. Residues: CASSPTSGYYNEQFF.

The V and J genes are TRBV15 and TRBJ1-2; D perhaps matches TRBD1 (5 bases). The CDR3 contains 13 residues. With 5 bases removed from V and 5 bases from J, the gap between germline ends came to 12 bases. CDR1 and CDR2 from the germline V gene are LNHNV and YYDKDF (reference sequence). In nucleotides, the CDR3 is TGTGCCACCAGCGCTGGGGGGGGGTATGGCTACACCTTC. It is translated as CATSAGGGYGYTF. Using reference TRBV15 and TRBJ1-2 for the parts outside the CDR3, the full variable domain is DAMVIQNPRYQVTQFGKPVTLSCSQTLNHNVMYWYQQKSSQAPKLLFHYYDKDFNNEADTPDNFQSRRPNTSFCFLDIRSPGLGDTAMYLCATSAGGGYGYTFGSGTRLTVV.

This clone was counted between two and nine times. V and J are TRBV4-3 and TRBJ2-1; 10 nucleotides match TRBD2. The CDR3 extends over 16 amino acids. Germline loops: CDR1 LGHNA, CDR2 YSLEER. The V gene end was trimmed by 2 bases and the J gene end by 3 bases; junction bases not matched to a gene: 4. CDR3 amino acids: CASSQLAGDFYNEQFF. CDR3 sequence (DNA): TGCGCCAGCAGCCAACTAGCGGGAGATTTCTACAATGAGCAGTTCTTC.

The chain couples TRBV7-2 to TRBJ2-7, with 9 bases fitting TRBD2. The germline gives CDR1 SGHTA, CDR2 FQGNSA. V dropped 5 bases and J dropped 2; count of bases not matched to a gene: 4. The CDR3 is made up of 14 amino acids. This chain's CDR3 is CASSPTSGPYEQYF. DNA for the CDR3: TGTGCCAGCAGCCCGACTAGCGGTCCCTACGAGCAGTACTTC.

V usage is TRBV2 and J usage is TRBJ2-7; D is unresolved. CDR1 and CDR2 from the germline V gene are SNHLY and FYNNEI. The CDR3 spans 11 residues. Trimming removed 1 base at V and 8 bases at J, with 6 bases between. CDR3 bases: TGTGCCAGCAGTGAAGGCCCGCAGCAGTACTTC. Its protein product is CASSEGPQQYF.

CDR3 residues: CSASGMGEQYF. The CDR3 DNA reads TGCAGTGCTAGCGGGATGGGCGAGCAGTACTTC. The chain combines TRBV20-1 with TRBJ2-7; the D gene is possibly TRBD2 (5 bases). With 3 bases removed from V and 6 bases from J, the gap between germline ends came to 9 bases. This CDR3 spans 11 amino acids. Germline CDR1 and CDR2: DFQATT and SNEGSKA (reference sequence).

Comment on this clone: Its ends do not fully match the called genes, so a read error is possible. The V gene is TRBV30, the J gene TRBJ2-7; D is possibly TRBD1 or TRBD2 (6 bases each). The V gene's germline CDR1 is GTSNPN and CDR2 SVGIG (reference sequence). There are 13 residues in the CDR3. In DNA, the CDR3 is TGTGCCCGGAGGGGGGCGAACTCCTACGAGCAGTACTTC. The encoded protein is CARRGANSYEQYF. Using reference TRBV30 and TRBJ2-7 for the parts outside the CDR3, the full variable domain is SQTIHQWPATLVQPVGSPLSLECTVEGTSNPNLYWYRQAAGRGLQLLFYSVGIGQISSEVPQNLSASRPQDRQFILSSKKLLLSDSGFYLCARRGANSYEQYFGPGTRLTVT.

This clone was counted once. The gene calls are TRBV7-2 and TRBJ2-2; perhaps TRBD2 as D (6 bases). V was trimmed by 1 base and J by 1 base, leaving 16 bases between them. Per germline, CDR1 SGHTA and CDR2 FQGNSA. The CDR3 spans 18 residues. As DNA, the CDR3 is TGTGCCAGCAGCTTAGACGCTCGGGGACTGTTGAACACCGGGGAGCTGTTTTTT. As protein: CASSLDARGLLNTGELFF.

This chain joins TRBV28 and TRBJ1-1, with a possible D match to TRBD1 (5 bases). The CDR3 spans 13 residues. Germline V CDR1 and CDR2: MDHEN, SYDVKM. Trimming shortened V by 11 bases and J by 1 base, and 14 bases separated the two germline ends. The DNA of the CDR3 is TGTGCCGCAGAGCGGGGGGGGAACACTGAAGCTTTCTTT. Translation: CAAERGGNTEAFF.

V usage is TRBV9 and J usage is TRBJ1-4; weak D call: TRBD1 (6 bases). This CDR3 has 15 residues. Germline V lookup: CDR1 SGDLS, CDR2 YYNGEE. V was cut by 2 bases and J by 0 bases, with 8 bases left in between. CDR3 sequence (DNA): TGTGCCAGCAGCGTGAGGGGGACAACTAATGAAAAACTGTTTTTT. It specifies CASSVRGTTNEKLFF.

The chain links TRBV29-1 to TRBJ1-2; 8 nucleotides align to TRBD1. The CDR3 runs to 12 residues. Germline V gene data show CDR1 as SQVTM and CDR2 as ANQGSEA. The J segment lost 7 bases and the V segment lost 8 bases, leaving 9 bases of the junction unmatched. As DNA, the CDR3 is TGCAGCTTAGCAGGGGGCCCTCCTGGCTACACCTTC. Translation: CSLAGGPPGYTF.

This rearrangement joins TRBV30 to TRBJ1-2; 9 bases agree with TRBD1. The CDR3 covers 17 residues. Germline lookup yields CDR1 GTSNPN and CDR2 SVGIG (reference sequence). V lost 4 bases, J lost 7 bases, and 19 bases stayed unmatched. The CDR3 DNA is TGTGCCTGGATTCGGACCCCAGATGTACAGGGGGCGATTGGCTACACCTTC. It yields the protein CAWIRTPDVQGAIGYTF. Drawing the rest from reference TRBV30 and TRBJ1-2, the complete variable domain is SQTIHQWPATLVQPVGSPLSLECTVEGTSNPNLYWYRQAAGRGLQLLFYSVGIGQISSEVPQNLSASRPQDRQFILSSKKLLLSDSGFYLCAWIRTPDVQGAIGYTFGSGTRLTVV.

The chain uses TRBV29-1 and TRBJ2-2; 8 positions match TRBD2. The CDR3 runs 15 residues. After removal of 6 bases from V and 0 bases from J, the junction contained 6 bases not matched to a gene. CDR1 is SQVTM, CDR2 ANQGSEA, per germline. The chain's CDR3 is CSVKAGAANTGELFF. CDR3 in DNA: TGCAGCGTCAAAGCGGGGGCAGCGAACACCGGGGAGCTGTTTTTT.

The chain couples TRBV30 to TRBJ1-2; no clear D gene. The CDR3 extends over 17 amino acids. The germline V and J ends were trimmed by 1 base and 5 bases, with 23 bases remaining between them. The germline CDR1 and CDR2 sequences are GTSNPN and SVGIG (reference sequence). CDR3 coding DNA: TGTGCCTGGAGTGGATCCACACAAACATTCAGACTTTATGGCTACACCTTC. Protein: CAWSGSTQTFRLYGYTF.

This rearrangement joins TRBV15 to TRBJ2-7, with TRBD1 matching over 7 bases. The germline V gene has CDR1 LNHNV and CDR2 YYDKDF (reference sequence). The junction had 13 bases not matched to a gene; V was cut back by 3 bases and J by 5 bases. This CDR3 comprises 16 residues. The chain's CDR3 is CATSRGPTGKLNEQYF. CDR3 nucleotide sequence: TGTGCCACCAGCAGGGGACCGACAGGGAAACTGAACGAGCAGTACTTC.

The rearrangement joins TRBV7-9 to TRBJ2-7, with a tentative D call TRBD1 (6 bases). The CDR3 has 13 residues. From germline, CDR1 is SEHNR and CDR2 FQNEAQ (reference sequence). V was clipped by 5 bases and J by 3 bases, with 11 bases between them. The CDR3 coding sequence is TGTGCCAGCAGCCCGACAGGATACTACGAGCAGTACTTC. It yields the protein CASSPTGYYEQYF.

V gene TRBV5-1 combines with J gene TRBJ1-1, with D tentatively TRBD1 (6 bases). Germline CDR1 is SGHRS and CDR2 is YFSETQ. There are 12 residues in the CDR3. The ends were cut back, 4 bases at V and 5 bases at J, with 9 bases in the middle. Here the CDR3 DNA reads TGCGCCAGCAGCGGAGGGGGAACTGAAGCTTTCTTT. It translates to CASSGGGTEAFF.

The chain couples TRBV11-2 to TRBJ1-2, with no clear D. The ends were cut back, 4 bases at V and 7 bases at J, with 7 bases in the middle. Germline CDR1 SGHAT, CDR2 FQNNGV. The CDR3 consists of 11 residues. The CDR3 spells CASSSTFGYTF. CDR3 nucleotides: TGTGCCAGCAGCTCAACATTTGGCTACACCTTC.

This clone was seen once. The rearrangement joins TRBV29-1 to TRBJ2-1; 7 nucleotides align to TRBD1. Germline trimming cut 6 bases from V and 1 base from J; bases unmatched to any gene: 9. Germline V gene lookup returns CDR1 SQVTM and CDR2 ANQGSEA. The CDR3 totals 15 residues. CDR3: CSVRSPGQSYNEQFF. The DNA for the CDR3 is TGCAGCGTAAGATCTCCGGGACAGTCCTACAATGAGCAGTTCTTC.

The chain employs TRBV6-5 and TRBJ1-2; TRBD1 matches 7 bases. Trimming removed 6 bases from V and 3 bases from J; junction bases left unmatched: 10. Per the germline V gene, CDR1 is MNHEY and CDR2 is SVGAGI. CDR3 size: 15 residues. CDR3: CASSRTLDRDYGYTF. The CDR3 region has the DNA TGTGCCAGCAGCCGGACTTTAGACAGGGACTATGGCTACACCTTC.

The CDR3 sequence is CAWQGTGEAFF. The CDR3 DNA reads as TGTGCCTGGCAGGGCACCGGTGAAGCTTTCTTT. The rearrangement joins TRBV30 to TRBJ1-1, with D possibly being TRBD1 (5 bases). Trimming stripped 5 bases from V and 7 bases from J, with 11 bases between. The CDR3 is made up of 11 amino acids. CDR1 and CDR2 (germline): GTSNPN, SVGIG (reference sequence). Full variable domain (remainder filled in from reference TRBV30 and TRBJ1-1): SQTIHQWPATLVQPVGSPLSLECTVEGTSNPNLYWYRQAAGRGLQLLFYSVGIGQISSEVPQNLSASRPQDRQFILSSKKLLLSDSGFYLCAWQGTGEAFFGQGTRLTVV.

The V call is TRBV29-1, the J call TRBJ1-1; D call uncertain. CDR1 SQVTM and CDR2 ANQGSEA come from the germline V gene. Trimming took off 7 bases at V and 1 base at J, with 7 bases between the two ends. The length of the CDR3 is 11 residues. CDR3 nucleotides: TGCAGCGCCGCAGAGAACACTGAAGCTTTCTTT. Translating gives CSAAENTEAFF.

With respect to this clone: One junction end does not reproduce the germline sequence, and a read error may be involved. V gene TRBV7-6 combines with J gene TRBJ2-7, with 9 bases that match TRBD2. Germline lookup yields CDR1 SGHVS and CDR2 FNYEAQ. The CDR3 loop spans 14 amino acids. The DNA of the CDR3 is TGTGCCAGCAGCTTAGCGCCGGCTAGCGGGAAGGTTGACTTC. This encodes CASSLAPASGKVDF.

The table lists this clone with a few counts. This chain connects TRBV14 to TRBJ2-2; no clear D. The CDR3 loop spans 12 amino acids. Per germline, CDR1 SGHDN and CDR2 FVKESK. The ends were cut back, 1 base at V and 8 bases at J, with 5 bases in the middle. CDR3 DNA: TGTGCCAGCAGCCAAGTTTATGGGGAGCTGTTTTTT. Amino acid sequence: CASSQVYGELFF.